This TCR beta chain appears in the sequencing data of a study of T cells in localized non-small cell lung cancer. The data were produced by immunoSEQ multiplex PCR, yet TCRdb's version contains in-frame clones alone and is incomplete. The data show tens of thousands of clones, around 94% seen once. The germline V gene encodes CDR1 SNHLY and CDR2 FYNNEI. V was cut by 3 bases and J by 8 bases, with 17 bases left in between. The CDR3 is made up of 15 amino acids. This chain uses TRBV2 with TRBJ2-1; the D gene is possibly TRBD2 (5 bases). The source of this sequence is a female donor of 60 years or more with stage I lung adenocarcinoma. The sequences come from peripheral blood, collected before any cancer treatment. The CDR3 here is CASSDRDYVSDEQFF. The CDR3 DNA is TGTGCCAGCAGTGACAGAGACTATGTCTCGGATGAGCAGTTCTTC.